This entry concerns a single T cell receptor beta chain. Its antigen is as yet unknown. The data were obtained in a study of cytomegalovirus exposure and HLA in healthy donors. General observations from the study: A missense DCLRE1C variant was associated with V- and J-gene trimming of TCR beta chains in a later analysis, and an independent cohort replicated the association. The classifier reportedly diagnosed cytomegalovirus status with high sensitivity and specificity. Earlier analysis looked at TCR beta V segments, and most were productive about 90% or about 30% of the time.

The study ran its PCR with 60 Vbeta and 13 Jbeta primers. The protocol was immunoSEQ multiplex PCR, while the TCRdb copy is restricted to in-frame clones and leaves out a portion. Among about 130,000 clones listed, about 82% were seen once. The CDR3 has 16 residues. V lost 1 base to trimming and J lost 5 bases; unmatched junction nucleotides: 6. CDR1 and CDR2 from the germline V gene are KGHSH and LQKENI. This TCR was sampled from a man in his fifties in good health and CMV-seronegative. This chain uses TRBV18 with TRBJ2-1, with 9 bases aligning to TRBD1. Sequencing used PBMCs. CDR3 bases: TGTGCCAGCTCACCACTCGGGGACAGGGTCGACAATGAGCAGTTCTTC. Translation: CASSPLGDRVDNEQFF.